The 18 T cell receptor beta chains presented below share a single source sample, sequenced in a study of T cell responses to AZD1222 COVID-19 vaccine. Sequencing was performed with immunoSEQ multiplex PCR; in TCRdb, only in-frame clones are kept and a portion is missing. The table shows about 100,000 clones, with around 85% occurring only once. The sample consisted of peripheral blood, taken on day 0 of AZD1222 vaccination. These receptor sequences come from an adult in good health.

This sequence joins TRBV5-6 and TRBJ2-5; TRBD2 matches 8 bases. The V and J ends lost 0 bases and 14 bases, in that order; junction bases with no gene match: 6. The CDR3 consists of 12 residues. Germline V CDR1 and CDR2: SGHDT, YYEEEE. Written as DNA, the CDR3 is TGTGCCAGCAGCTTGGACGGGACTAGTGAATACTTC. This translates into CASSLDGTSEYF.

V gene TRBV5-4 combines with J gene TRBJ2-6; D not resolved. Germline CDR1 and CDR2: SGHNT and YYREEE (reference sequence). There are 16 residues in the CDR3. Deletions cut 0 bases from V and 2 bases from J, with 9 bases between. This CDR3 is CASSLAGTPGANVLTF. In DNA, the CDR3 is TGTGCCAGCAGCTTGGCCGGTACTCCTGGGGCCAACGTCCTGACTTTC. Supplemented by reference TRBV5-4 and TRBJ2-6, the full variable domain reads ETGVTQSPTHLIKTRGQQVTLRCSSQSGHNTVSWYQQALGQGPQFIFQYYREEENGRGNFPPRFSGLQFPNYSSELNVNALELDDSALYLCASSLAGTPGANVLTFGAGSRLTVL.

This clone was observed once. The chain employs TRBV7-2 and TRBJ2-7; 7 positions match TRBD1. The CDR3 contains 14 residues. Per the germline V gene, CDR1 is SGHTA and CDR2 is FQGNSA. The V gene end was trimmed by 5 bases and the J gene end by 1 base; junction bases not matched to a gene: 5. The CDR3 loop reads CASSPRTGSYEQYF. CDR3 in DNA: TGTGCCAGCAGCCCCCGGACAGGTTCCTACGAGCAGTACTTC. The full variable domain, with the rest looked up from reference TRBV7-2 and TRBJ2-7, is GAGVSQSPSNKVTEKGKDVELRCDPISGHTALYWYRQSLGQGLEFLIYFQGNSAPDKSGLPSDRFSAERTGGSVSTLTIQRTQQEDSAVYLCASSPRTGSYEQYFGPGTRLTVT.

CDR3 DNA sequence: TGTGCCAGCAGCTTAGTCAGGGCTTCGGAACTGTTTTTT. It yields the protein CASSLVRASELFF. The J gene is TRBJ1-4, the V gene TRBV7-8; a possible D gene is TRBD1 (5 bases). Trimming left V 1 base short and J 12 bases short, with 12 bases between. The CDR3 loop spans 13 amino acids. The germline V gene has CDR1 SGHVS and CDR2 FQNEAQ. Combining the CDR3 with reference TRBV7-8 and TRBJ1-4 gives the whole variable domain GAGVSQSPRYKVAKRGQDVALRCDPISGHVSLFWYQQALGQGPEFLTYFQNEAQLDKSGLPSDRFFAERPEGSVSTLKIQRTQQEDSAVYLCASSLVRASELFFGSGTQLSVL.

The chain joins TRBV7-2 to TRBJ2-3, with 7 nucleotides matching TRBD2. V lost 5 bases to trimming and J lost 3 bases; unmatched junction nucleotides: 17. The CDR3 spans 18 residues. Germline V lookup: CDR1 SGHTA, CDR2 FQGNSA. The chain's CDR3 is CASSRSVGGNGGTDTQYF. CDR3 nucleotide sequence: TGTGCCAGCAGCAGAAGTGTGGGAGGGAATGGGGGGACAGATACGCAGTATTTT. Full variable domain (outside the CDR3, taken from reference TRBV7-2 and TRBJ2-3): GAGVSQSPSNKVTEKGKDVELRCDPISGHTALYWYRQSLGQGLEFLIYFQGNSAPDKSGLPSDRFSAERTGGSVSTLTIQRTQQEDSAVYLCASSRSVGGNGGTDTQYFGPGTRLTVL.

The chain uses TRBV19 and TRBJ1-1; 10 nucleotides match TRBD1. Germline lookup yields CDR1 LNHDA and CDR2 SQIVND (reference sequence). The CDR3 runs 15 residues. V shed 10 bases and J 1 base; nucleotides not matched to a gene: 9. The CDR3 loop is CATWDRGRSNTEAFF. The CDR3 DNA sequence: TGTGCCACCTGGGACAGGGGCCGATCGAACACTGAAGCTTTCTTT.

V usage is TRBV7-6 and J usage is TRBJ2-5, with unresolved D. From germline, CDR1 is SGHVS and CDR2 FNYEAQ. Trimming left V 1 base short and J 3 bases short, with 6 bases between. The length of the CDR3 is 13 residues. CDR3 sequence: CASSLVRKETQYF. The CDR3 bases are TGTGCCAGCAGCTTAGTTCGGAAAGAGACCCAGTACTTC.

The V gene is TRBV7-6, the J gene TRBJ1-2; no clear D gene. V gave up 1 base and J gave up 4 bases, with 16 bases separating them. Germline V lookup: CDR1 SGHVS, CDR2 FNYEAQ. The CDR3 is made up of 16 amino acids. The CDR3 DNA sequence: TGTGCCAGCAGCTTAGATTCTGGTAACACGGGCTATGGCTACACCTTC. It encodes CASSLDSGNTGYGYTF.

The chain is built from TRBV19 and TRBJ2-2, with 10 bases that match TRBD1. Per germline, CDR1 LNHDA and CDR2 SQIVND (reference sequence). Trimming removed 5 bases from V and 6 bases from J; junction bases left unmatched: 3. This CDR3 spans 14 amino acids. CDR3 protein: CASSVTGGSGELFF. DNA of the CDR3: TGTGCCAGTAGTGTGACAGGGGGCTCCGGGGAGCTGTTTTTT.

The chain is built from TRBV6-1 and TRBJ1-4; D may be TRBD1 (5 bases). This CDR3 comprises 14 residues. Germline V gene sequence: CDR1 MNHNS, CDR2 SASEGT. Deletions cut 3 bases from V and 3 bases from J, with 8 bases between. CDR3 loop: CASSDRASNEKLFF. In DNA, the CDR3 is TGTGCCAGCAGTGACAGGGCGTCTAATGAAAAACTGTTTTTT.

This chain links TRBV2 with TRBJ2-5, with 8 positions matching TRBD1. With 4 bases clipped from V and 3 bases from J, the junction kept 7 bases outside the gene matches. The CDR3 is made up of 15 amino acids. Looked up from germline, CDR1 is SNHLY and CDR2 is FYNNEI. For the CDR3, the DNA is TGTGCCAGCAGTGCCCGGACAGGGTGGAAAGAGACCCAGTACTTC. As protein: CASSARTGWKETQYF.

The chain links TRBV6-4 to TRBJ1-6; 7 nucleotides match TRBD1. CDR1 is MRHNA and CDR2 is SNTAGT in the germline V gene. This CDR3 is built from 13 residues. J was trimmed by 10 bases and V by 2 bases; bases with no gene match: 2. CDR3 sequence: CASSDGTVSPLHF. The CDR3 DNA sequence: TGTGCCAGCAGTGACGGGACAGTATCACCCCTCCACTTT.

This chain joins TRBV6-5 and TRBJ1-1; D perhaps matches TRBD1 (5 bases). The CDR3 sequence is 15 residues long. Trimming cost V 4 bases and J 0 bases, with 12 bases left between them. Germline V CDR1 and CDR2: MNHEY, SVGAGI. The CDR3 is CASSFQGTMNTEAFF. CDR3 bases: TGTGCCAGCAGTTTCCAGGGAACGATGAACACTGAAGCTTTCTTT.

The rearrangement links TRBV4-1 to TRBJ1-4; tentatively, D is TRBD1 (5 bases). With 3 bases removed from V and 11 bases from J, the gap between germline ends came to 22 bases. CDR3 length equals 16 residues. Germline V gene data show CDR1 as MGHRA and CDR2 as YSYEKL. The CDR3 bases are TGCGCCAGCAGCCAGGGCACCGGGACCCCCACGGGGAAACTGTTTTTT. This encodes CASSQGTGTPTGKLFF.

The rearrangement joins TRBV5-4 to TRBJ2-7, with D hard to call. The CDR3 loop spans 14 amino acids. CDR1 and CDR2 from the germline V gene are SGHNT and YYREEE (reference sequence). Trimming shortened V by 0 bases and J by 6 bases, and 13 bases separated the two germline ends. In nucleotides, the CDR3 is TGTGCCAGCAGCTTGGCCGGGCAAGACCGCGAGCAGTACTTC. Its translation is CASSLAGQDREQYF.

V usage is TRBV4-2 and J usage is TRBJ2-1, with 13 bases identical to TRBD2. From germline, CDR1 is LGHNA and CDR2 YNFKEQ. This CDR3 comprises 16 residues. Losses at the gene ends were 4 bases for V and 6 bases for J; bases not matched to a gene: 6. The chain's CDR3 is CASSPPGLAGTNEQFF. The CDR3, as DNA: TGTGCCAGCAGCCCGCCGGGACTAGCGGGGACCAATGAGCAGTTCTTC.

V usage is TRBV27 and J usage is TRBJ2-3; the D is unclear. The length of the CDR3 is 14 residues. CDR1 MNHEY and CDR2 SMNVEV come from the germline V gene (reference sequence). V was shortened by 6 bases and J by 2 bases, with 12 bases between the two germline ends. CDR3: CASRATENTDTQYF. The CDR3 DNA is TGTGCCAGCAGGGCTACAGAAAACACAGATACGCAGTATTTT.

J is TRBJ1-1 and V is TRBV24-1, with D perhaps matching TRBD1 (5 bases). The CDR3 consists of 15 residues. Trimming cost V 3 bases and J 1 base, with 11 bases left between them. Per germline, CDR1 KGHDR and CDR2 SFDVKD. CDR3 nucleotide sequence: TGTGCCACCAGTGATCCGCGTGGGGGGAACACTGAAGCTTTCTTT. This sequence encodes CATSDPRGGNTEAFF.